These 7 T cell receptor beta chains share one sample of origin, sequenced in a study of PD-1 blockade in classical Hodgkin lymphoma. Brentuximab vedotin exposure varied, and every patient relapsed after autologous stem cell transplantation. Only in-frame clones appear in the TCRdb table, and some are missing; sequencing was by immunoSEQ multiplex PCR. The table has roughly 42,000 clones, more than 70% seen once; the top ten hold 20% to 25%. This specimen consisted of peripheral blood mononuclear cells (PBMCs), obtained at baseline. These receptors originate from a human donor with classical Hodgkin lymphoma.

This sequence joins TRBV19 and TRBJ1-2, with TRBD1 matching over 9 bases. The ends lost 6 bases at V and 4 bases at J; junction bases unmatched: 9. The CDR3 runs to 15 residues. Per the germline V gene, CDR1 is LNHDA and CDR2 is SQIVND (reference sequence). CDR3 in amino acids: CASRTQGTGIYGYTF. The CDR3 nucleotides are TGTGCCAGTAGAACGCAGGGGACAGGGATCTATGGCTACACCTTC.

The CDR3 protein is CASSVGLAGEKDTQYF. The DNA of the CDR3 is TGTGCCAGCAGTGTAGGACTAGCGGGAGAAAAAGATACGCAGTATTTT. This chain links TRBV6-4 with TRBJ2-3, with 13 bases aligning to TRBD2. J gave up 5 bases and V 4 bases, and 6 bases lay outside the gene matches. The CDR3 has 16 amino acids. From germline, CDR1 is MRHNA and CDR2 SNTAGT.

V gene TRBV27 combines with J gene TRBJ1-1, with 7 bases fitting TRBD1. V shed 3 bases, J shed 1 base, and the junction held 11 bases outside the gene matches. Germline CDR1 and CDR2: MNHEY and SMNVEV (reference sequence). CDR3 size: 17 residues. CDR3: CASSFFLPRQGNTEAFF. The CDR3 coding sequence is TGTGCCAGCAGTTTTTTTCTACCCCGACAGGGGAACACTGAAGCTTTCTTT.

The chain employs TRBV18 and TRBJ1-2; D ambiguous. The V gene's germline CDR1 is KGHSH and CDR2 LQKENI. CDR3 length equals 15 residues. V was pared by 3 bases and J by 4 bases, with 15 bases between. The CDR3 spells CASSPPSGDFYGYTF. CDR3 bases: TGTGCCAGCTCACCGCCGAGCGGCGACTTCTATGGCTACACCTTC.

This clone was seen a few times. The chain joins TRBV30 to TRBJ2-5, with D unresolved. Between the trimmed V and J ends, which lost 1 base and 5 bases, there was a span of 8 bases. Germline CDR1 and CDR2: GTSNPN and SVGIG (reference sequence). The CDR3 is 12 residues long. CDR3 sequence reads: CAWSGAGETQYF. The CDR3 nucleotides are TGTGCCTGGAGTGGGGCCGGCGAGACCCAGTACTTC.

The rearrangement uses TRBV7-2 and TRBJ2-2, with D possibly matching TRBD1 (6 bases). This CDR3 comprises 15 residues. The V end was cut by 5 bases, the J end by 5 bases, with 15 bases between. Germline V CDR1 and CDR2: SGHTA, FQGNSA. The DNA of the CDR3 is TGTGCCAGCAGCCGCCGGGGACAACAGACCGGGGAGCTGTTTTTT. Translating gives CASSRRGQQTGELFF.

This clone was detected once. The chain is built from TRBV11-2 and TRBJ2-7; tentative D call: TRBD2 (6 bases). Between the trimmed V and J ends, which lost 1 base and 5 bases, there was a span of 18 bases. Germline V CDR1 and CDR2: SGHAT, FQNNGV. The CDR3 contains 16 residues. In DNA form, the CDR3 reads TGTGCCAGCAGCTTAGGGAGGGGTGCAGTTTTTGACGAGCAGTACTTC. Encoded protein: CASSLGRGAVFDEQYF.